This T cell receptor beta chain is drawn from a study of sequential checkpoint blockade in melanoma. Study in general: Maintenance nivolumab came after either treatment sequence.

Libraries were prepared by immunoSEQ multiplex PCR; TCRdb keeps only in-frame clonotypes and omits some of them. The table shows approximately 20,000 clones, with 56% occurring only once. Treatment defined: randomized to nivolumab then ipilimumab (arm A) or the reverse (arm B). DNA-damaging chemotherapy had not been given to any patient beforehand. Live CD3+CD8+ CD19− CD56− cells were sorted from PBMCs. The CDR3 runs 14 residues. CDR1 is SGDLS and CDR2 is YYNGEE in the germline V gene. Trimming at V came to 4 bases and at J to 3 bases, leaving 7 bases not matched to a gene. Sequenced material: CD8+ T cells sorted from blood (inferred from file names), taken from a patient given nivolumab and ipilimumab in sequence. The chain has TRBV9 and TRBJ2-7, with 7 bases that match TRBD2. The TCR sequence derives from a human donor with melanoma. CDR3 sequence reads: CASSPKTSNYEQYF. The DNA for the CDR3 is TGTGCCAGCAGCCCAAAGACTAGCAACTACGAGCAGTACTTC.